The clone carrying this T cell receptor beta chain was seen ten or more times. CDR3 regions were amplified by Arm-PCR using iRepertoire HTBI primers to build TCR beta libraries. One entry per CDR3 protein, called by TCRdb with MiXCR from the multiplex PCR reads. This sample carries around 450,000 distinct CDR3 sequences, 20% to 25% of them seen once, and the ten largest clones take roughly 7%. Time point described: persistent/refractory GD, antithyroid drugs over 5 years with positive TRAb. With RNA extracted from PBMCs as input, the TCR library was made. The data derive from a study of regulatory T cells in long-lasting Graves disease. With V trimmed by 6 bases and J by 4 bases, 7 bases remained unmatched. The CDR3 consists of 13 residues. Germline CDR1 and CDR2: SQVTM and ANQGSEA.

This chain joins TRBV29-1 and TRBJ1-2; 8 nucleotides line up with TRBD1. This TCR came from a female donor with Graves disease. The specimen comprised peripheral blood mononuclear cells (PBMCs), sampled when the disease was refractory, from a patient treated with antithyroid drugs. CDR3 amino acids: CSVEGDRPYGYTF. The DNA for the CDR3 is TGCAGCGTGGAGGGGGACAGGCCCTATGGCTACACCTTC.